This T cell receptor (beta chain) originates from a study of technical replicates of blood from a few donors. Sequenced by immunoSEQ multiplex PCR; TCRdb stores in-frame clones only, minus some. The sample carries 75,000 to 100,000 clones, nearly 97% recorded once. Germline values: CDR1 SGHAT, CDR2 FQNNGV. Trimming cost V 1 base and J 0 bases, with 9 bases left between them. CDR3 length equals 15 residues. This clone was seen more than once but under ten times. The specimen sequenced was T cells isolated from PBMCs. V gene TRBV11-2 combines with J gene TRBJ1-1; D is uncertain. The sequence was collected from a human donor in good health. The CDR3 sequence: CASSLAEGMNTEAFF. The CDR3 DNA reads TGTGCCAGCAGCTTAGCAGAGGGTATGAACACTGAAGCTTTCTTT. The full variable domain, rest sourced from reference TRBV11-2 and TRBJ1-1, is EAGVAQSPRYKIIEKRQSVAFWCNPISGHATLYWYQQILGQGPKLLIQFQNNGVVDDSQLPKDRFSAERLKGVDSTLKIQPAKLEDSAVYLCASSLAEGMNTEAFFGQGTRLTVV.